This T cell receptor (beta chain) was found in a study of T cell responses to AZD1222 COVID-19 vaccine. Overall study context: Second-dose recipients at about 4 or about 12 weeks were treated as one pooled group.

For this clone: The antigen is undetermined.

CDR3 length: 14 residues. Trimming removed 3 bases at V and 3 bases at J, with 14 bases between. The germline V gene has CDR1 SQVTM and CDR2 ANQGSEA. Libraries were prepared by immunoSEQ multiplex PCR; TCRdb keeps only in-frame clonotypes and omits some of them. This table has roughly 90,000 clones, just over 85% appearing once. Study observations and caveats: Just six AZD1222 recipients were seropositive at baseline. The donor group comprised mostly white British people and more females; the analysis possibly underestimated clonal diversity.

This specimen was peripheral blood, taken on day 0 of AZD1222 vaccination. This chain connects TRBV29-1 to TRBJ1-1; D unclear. The TCR originated in an adult in good health. The CDR3 DNA reads TGCAGCGTTGATTCTGAGAATTCGTACACTGAAGCTTTCTTT. Amino acids: CSVDSENSYTEAFF.